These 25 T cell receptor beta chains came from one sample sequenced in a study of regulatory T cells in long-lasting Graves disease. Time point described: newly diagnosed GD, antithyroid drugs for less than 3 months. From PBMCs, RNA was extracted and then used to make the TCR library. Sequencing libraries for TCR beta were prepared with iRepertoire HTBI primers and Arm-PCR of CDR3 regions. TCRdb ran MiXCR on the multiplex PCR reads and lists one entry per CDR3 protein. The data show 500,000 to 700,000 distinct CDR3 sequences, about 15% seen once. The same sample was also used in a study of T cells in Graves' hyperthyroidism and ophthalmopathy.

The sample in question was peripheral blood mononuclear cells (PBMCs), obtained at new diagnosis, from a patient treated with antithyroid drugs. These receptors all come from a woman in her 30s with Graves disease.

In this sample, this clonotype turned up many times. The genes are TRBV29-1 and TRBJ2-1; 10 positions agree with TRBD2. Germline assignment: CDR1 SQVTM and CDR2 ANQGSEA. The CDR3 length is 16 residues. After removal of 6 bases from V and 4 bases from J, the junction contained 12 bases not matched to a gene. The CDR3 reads CSVRSTSGRGYNEQFF. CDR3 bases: TGCAGCGTGAGGAGCACCAGCGGGAGGGGATACAATGAGCAGTTCTTC.

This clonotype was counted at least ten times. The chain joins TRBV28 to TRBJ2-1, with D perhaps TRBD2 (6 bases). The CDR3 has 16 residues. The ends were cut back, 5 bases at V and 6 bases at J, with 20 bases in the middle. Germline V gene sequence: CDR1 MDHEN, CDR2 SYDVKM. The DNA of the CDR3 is TGTGCCAGCAGTCCCGCGGGGACCCGGTCCCCCAATGAGCAGTTCTTC. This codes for CASSPAGTRSPNEQFF.

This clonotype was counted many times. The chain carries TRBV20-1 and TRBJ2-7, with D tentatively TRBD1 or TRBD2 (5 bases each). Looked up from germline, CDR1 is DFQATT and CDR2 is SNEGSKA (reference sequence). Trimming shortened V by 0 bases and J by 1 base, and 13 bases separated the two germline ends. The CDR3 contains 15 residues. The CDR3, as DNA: TGCAGTGCTAGAGATTCGGGACCTACATCCTACGAGCAGTACTTC. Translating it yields CSARDSGPTSYEQYF.

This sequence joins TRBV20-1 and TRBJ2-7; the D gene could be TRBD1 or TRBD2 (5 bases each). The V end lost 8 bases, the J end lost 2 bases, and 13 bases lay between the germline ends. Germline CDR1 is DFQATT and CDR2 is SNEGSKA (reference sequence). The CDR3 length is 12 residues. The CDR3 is CSTGTEPYEQYF. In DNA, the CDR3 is TGCAGTACTGGGACGGAACCCTACGAGCAGTACTTC.

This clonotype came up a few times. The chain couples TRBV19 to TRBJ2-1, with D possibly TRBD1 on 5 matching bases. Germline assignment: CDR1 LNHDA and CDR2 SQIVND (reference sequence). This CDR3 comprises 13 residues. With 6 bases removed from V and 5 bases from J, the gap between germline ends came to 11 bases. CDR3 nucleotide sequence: TGTGCCAGTAGGATGACAGTTAACAATGAGCAGTTCTTC. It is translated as CASRMTVNNEQFF.

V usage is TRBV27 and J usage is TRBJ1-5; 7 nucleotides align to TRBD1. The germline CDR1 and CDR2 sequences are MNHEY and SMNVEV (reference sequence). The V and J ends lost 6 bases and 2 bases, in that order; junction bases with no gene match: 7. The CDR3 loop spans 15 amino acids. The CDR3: CASSRRGGGNQPQHF. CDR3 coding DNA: TGTGCCAGCAGCCGCAGGGGGGGGGGCAATCAGCCCCAGCATTTT.

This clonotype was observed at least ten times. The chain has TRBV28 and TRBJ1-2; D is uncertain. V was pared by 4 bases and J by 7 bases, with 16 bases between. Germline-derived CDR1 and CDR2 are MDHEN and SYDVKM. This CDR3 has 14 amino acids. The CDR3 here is CASSSGIRAFGYTF. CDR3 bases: TGTGCCAGCAGTTCCGGTATTCGCGCTTTTGGCTACACCTTC.

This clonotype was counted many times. CDR3 sequence: CASSLLSLTSSTGELFF. The CDR3 nucleotides read TGTGCCAGCAGTTTATTATCCCTAACATCCAGTACCGGGGAGCTGTTTTTT. The J gene is TRBJ2-2, the V gene TRBV28; no clear D. The CDR3 consists of 17 residues. Germline values: CDR1 MDHEN, CDR2 SYDVKM. Trimming pared 1 base from V and 5 bases from J, leaving 17 bases between. Full variable domain (rest looked up from reference TRBV28 and TRBJ2-2): DVKVTQSSRYLVKRTGEKVFLECVQDMDHENMFWYRQDPGLGLRLIYFSYDVKMKEKGDIPEGYSVSREKKERFSLILESASTNQTSMYLCASSLLSLTSSTGELFFGEGSRLTVL.

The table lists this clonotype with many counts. The DNA of the CDR3 is TGTGCCAGCAGTTTAGTACAGGGTAGAGATACGCAGTATTTT. It translates to CASSLVQGRDTQYF. The chain joins TRBV27 to TRBJ2-3, with D tentatively TRBD1 (6 bases). The CDR3 is 14 residues long. The germline gives CDR1 MNHEY, CDR2 SMNVEV (reference sequence). V gave up 2 bases and J gave up 5 bases, with 11 bases separating them.

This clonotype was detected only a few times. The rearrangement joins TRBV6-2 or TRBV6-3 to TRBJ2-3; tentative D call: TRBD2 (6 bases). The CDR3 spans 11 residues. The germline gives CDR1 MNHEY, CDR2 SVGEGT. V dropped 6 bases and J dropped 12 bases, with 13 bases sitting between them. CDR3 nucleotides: TGTGCCAGCAGCCGCGGGACCTACCAGTATTTT. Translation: CASSRGTYQYF.

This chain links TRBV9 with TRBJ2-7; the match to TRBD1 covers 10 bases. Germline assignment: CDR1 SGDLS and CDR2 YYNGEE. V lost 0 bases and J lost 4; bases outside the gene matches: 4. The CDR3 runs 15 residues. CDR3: CASSVAGQGPYEQYF. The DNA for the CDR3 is TGTGCCAGCAGCGTAGCGGGACAGGGGCCATACGAGCAGTACTTC.

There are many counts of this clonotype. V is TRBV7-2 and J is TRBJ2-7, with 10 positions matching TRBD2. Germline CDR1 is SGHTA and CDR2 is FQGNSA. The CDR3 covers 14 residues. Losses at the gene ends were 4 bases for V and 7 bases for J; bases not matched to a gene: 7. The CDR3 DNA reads TGTGCCAGCAGCTCCTCCGGGACTAGCGTTGAGCAGTACTTC. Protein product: CASSSSGTSVEQYF.

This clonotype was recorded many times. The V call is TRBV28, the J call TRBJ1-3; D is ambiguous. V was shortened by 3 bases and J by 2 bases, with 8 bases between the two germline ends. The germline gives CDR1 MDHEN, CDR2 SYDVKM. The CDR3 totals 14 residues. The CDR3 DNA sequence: TGTGCCAGCAGTTTTCTCGTCACTGGAAACACCATATATTTT. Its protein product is CASSFLVTGNTIYF.

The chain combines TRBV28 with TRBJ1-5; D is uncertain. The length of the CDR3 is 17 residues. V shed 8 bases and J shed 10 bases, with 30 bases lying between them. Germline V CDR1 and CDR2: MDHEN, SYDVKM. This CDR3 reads CASAMTYRGASPLPQHF. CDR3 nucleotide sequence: TGTGCCAGCGCAATGACTTACCGGGGAGCTTCTCCCCTCCCCCAGCATTTT. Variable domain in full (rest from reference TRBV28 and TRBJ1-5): DVKVTQSSRYLVKRTGEKVFLECVQDMDHENMFWYRQDPGLGLRLIYFSYDVKMKEKGDIPEGYSVSREKKERFSLILESASTNQTSMYLCASAMTYRGASPLPQHFGDGTRLSIL.

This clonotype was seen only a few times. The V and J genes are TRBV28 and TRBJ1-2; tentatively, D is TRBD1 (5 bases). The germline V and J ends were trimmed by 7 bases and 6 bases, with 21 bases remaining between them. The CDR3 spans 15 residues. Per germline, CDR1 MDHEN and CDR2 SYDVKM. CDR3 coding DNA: TGTGCCAGCACGGGAGGGGCCGAAGGCTTAGATGGCTACACCTTC. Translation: CASTGGAEGLDGYTF.

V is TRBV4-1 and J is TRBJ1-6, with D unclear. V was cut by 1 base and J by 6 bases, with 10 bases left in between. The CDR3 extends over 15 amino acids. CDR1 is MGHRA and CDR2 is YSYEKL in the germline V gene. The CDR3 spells CASSQVEAGNSPLHF. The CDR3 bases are TGCGCCAGCAGCCAAGTTGAGGCGGGTAATTCACCCCTCCACTTT.

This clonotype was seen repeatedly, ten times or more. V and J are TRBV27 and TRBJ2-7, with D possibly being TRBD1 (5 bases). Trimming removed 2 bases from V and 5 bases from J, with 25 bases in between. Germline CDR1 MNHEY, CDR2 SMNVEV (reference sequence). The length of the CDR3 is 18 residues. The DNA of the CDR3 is TGTGCCAGCAGTTTACAACCCGGTCGCAGGGTTGGTCGAGACGAGCAGTACTTC. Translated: CASSLQPGRRVGRDEQYF.

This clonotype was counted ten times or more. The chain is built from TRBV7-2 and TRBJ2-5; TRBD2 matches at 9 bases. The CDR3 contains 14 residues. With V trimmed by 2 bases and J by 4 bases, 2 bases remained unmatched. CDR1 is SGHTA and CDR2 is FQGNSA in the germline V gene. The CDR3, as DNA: TGTGCCAGCAGCTTATTGACTAGCGGAGAGACCCAGTACTTC. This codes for CASSLLTSGETQYF.

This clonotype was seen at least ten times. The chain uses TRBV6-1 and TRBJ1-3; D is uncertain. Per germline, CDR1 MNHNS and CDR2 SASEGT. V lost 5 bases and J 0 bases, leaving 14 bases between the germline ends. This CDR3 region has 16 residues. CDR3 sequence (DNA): TGTGCCAGCAGTAAGCGGACTTTCCTCTCTGGAAACACCATATATTTT. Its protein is CASSKRTFLSGNTIYF.

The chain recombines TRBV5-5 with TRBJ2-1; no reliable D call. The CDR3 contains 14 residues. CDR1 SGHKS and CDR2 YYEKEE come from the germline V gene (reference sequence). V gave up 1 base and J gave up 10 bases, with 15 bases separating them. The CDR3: CASSLKPLEKEQFF. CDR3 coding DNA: TGTGCCAGCAGCTTGAAACCCCTTGAGAAGGAGCAGTTCTTC.

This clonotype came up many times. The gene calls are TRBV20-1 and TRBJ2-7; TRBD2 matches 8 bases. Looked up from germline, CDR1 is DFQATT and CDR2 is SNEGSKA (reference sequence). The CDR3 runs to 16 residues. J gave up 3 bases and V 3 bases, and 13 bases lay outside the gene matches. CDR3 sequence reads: CSARRAGTSHLYEQYF. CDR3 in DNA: TGCAGTGCTAGGCGGGCCGGGACTAGTCATCTCTACGAGCAGTACTTC.

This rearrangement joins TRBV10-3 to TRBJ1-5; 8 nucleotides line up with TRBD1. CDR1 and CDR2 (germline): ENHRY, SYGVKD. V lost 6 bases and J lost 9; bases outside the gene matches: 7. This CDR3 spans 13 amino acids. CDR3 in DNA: TGTGCCATCAGGGACAGGGATTTGGGGCCCCAGCATTTT. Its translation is CAIRDRDLGPQHF.

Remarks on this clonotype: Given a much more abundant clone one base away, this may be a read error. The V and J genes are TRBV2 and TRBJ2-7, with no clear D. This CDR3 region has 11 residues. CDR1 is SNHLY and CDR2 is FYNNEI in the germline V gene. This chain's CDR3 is CASSAVGEQHF. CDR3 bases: TGTGCCAGCAGTGCGGTTGGCGAGCAGCACTTC.

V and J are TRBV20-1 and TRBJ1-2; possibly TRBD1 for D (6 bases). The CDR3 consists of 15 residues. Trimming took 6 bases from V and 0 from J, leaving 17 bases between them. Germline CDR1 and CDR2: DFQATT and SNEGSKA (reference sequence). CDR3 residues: CSASKQGTTNYGYTF. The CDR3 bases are TGCAGTGCGTCTAAACAGGGAACTACTAACTATGGCTACACCTTC.

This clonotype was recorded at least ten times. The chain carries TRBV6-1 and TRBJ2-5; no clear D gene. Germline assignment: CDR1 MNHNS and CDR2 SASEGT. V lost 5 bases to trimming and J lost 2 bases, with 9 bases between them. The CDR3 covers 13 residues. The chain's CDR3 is CASSISTQETQYF. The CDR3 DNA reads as TGTGCCAGCAGTATCTCCACTCAAGAGACCCAGTACTTC.